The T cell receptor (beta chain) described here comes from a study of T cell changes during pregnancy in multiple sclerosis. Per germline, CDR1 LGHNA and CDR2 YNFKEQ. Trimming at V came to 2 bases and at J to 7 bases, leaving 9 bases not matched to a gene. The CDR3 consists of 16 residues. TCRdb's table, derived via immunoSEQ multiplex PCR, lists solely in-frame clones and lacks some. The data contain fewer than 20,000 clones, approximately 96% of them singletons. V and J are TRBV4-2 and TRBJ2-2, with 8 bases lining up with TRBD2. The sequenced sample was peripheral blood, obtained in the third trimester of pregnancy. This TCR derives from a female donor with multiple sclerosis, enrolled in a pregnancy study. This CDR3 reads CASSQTGRVGSGELFF. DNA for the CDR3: TGTGCCAGCAGCCAAACCGGGAGGGTCGGCAGCGGGGAGCTGTTTTTT.